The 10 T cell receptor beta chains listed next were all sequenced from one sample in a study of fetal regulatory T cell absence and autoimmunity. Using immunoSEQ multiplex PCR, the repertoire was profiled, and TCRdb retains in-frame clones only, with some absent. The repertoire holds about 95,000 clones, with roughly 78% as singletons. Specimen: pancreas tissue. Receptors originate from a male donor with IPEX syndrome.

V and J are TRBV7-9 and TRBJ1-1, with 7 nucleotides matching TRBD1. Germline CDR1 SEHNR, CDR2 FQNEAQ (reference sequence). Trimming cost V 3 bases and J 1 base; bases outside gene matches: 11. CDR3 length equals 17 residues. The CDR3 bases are TGTGCCAGCAGCTTCGGGTTGAACAGGGGCCGGAACACTGAAGCTTTCTTT. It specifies CASSFGLNRGRNTEAFF. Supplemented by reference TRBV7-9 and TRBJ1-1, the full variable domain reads DTGVSQNPRHKITKRGQNVTFRCDPISEHNRLYWYRQTLGQGPEFLTYFQNEAQLEKSRLLSDRFSAERPKGSFSTLEIQRTEQGDSAMYLCASSFGLNRGRNTEAFFGQGTRLTVV.

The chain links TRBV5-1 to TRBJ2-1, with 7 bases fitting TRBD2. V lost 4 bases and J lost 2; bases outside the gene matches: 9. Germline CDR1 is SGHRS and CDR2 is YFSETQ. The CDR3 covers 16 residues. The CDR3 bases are TGCGCCAGCAGCCCCCTTGGAGCGGGAACCTACAATGAGCAGTTCTTC. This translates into CASSPLGAGTYNEQFF.

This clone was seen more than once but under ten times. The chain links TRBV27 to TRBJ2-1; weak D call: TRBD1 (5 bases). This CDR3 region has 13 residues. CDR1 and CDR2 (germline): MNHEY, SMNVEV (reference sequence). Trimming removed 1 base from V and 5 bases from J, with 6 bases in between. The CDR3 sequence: CASSLYRHNEQFF. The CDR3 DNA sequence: TGTGCCAGCAGTTTATACAGGCACAATGAGCAGTTCTTC.

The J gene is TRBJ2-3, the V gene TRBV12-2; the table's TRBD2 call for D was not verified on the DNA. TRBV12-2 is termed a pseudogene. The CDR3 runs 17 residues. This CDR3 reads CASRLGLVADPTDTQYF. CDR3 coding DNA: TGTGCAAGTCGCTTAGGCCTTGTGGCGGATCCCACAGATACGCAGTATTTT.

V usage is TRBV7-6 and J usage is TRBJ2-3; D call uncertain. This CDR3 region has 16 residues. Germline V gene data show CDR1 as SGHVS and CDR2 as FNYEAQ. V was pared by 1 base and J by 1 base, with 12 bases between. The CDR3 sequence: CASSLGAGIGTDTQYF. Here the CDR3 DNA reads TGTGCCAGCAGCTTAGGAGCTGGGATCGGCACAGATACGCAGTATTTT. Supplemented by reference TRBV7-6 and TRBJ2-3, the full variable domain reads GAGVSQSPRYKVTKRGQDVALRCDPISGHVSLYWYRQALGQGPEFLTYFNYEAQQDKSGLPNDRFSAERPEGSISTLTIQRTEQRDSAMYRCASSLGAGIGTDTQYFGPGTRLTVL.

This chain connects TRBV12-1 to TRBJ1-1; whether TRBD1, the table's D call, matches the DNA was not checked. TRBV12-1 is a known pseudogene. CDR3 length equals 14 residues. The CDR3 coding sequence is TGTGCCAGCAGCCACGGTAGCAGGGACACTGAAGCTTTCTTT. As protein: CASSHGSRDTEAFF.

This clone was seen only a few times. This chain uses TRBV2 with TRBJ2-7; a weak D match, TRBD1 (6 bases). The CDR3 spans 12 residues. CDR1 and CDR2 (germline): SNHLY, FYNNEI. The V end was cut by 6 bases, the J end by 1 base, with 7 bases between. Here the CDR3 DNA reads TGTGCCAGCAGGGACAGATCCTACGAGCAGTACTTC. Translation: CASRDRSYEQYF.

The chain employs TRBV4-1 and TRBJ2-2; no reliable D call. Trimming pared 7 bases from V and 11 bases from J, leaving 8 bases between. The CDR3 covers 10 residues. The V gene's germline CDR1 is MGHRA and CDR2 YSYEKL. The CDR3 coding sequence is TGCGCCAGCATGGGTAGAGAGCTGTTTTTT. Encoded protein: CASMGRELFF.

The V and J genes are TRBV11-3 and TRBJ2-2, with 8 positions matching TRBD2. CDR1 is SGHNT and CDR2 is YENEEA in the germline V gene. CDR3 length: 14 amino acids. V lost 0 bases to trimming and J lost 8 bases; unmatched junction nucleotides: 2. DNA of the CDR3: TGTGCCAGCAGCTTAGATCCTAGCGGGGGGGAGCTGTTTTTT. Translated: CASSLDPSGGELFF.

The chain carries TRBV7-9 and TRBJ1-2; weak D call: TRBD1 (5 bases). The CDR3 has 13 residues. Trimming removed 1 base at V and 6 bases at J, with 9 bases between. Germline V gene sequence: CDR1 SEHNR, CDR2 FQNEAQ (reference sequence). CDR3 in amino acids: CASSLEWGHGYTF. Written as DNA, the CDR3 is TGTGCCAGCAGCTTAGAATGGGGACATGGCTACACCTTC.